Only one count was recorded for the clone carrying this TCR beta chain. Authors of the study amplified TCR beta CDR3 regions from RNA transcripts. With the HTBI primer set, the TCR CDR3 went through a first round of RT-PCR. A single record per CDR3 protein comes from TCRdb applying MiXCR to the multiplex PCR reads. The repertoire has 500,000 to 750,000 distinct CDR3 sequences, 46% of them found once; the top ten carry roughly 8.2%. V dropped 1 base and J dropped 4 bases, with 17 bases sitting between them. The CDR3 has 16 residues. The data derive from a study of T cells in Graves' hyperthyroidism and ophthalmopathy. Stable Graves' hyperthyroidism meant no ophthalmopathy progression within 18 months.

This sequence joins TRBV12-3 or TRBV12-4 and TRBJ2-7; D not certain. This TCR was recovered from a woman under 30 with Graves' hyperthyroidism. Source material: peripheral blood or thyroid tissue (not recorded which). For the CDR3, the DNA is TGTGCCAGCAGTTTAGGTCGGGCAGCGCCCCTTTACGAGCAGTACTTC. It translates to CASSLGRAAPLYEQYF.